Following are 18 T cell receptor beta chains from one sample sequenced in a study of shared clonotypes between healthy human individuals. Data came from immunoSEQ multiplex PCR; TCRdb stores just in-frame clones and leaves some out. The sample yields 2 million to 2.5 million clones, roughly 91% seen once. The naive CD8 subset, CD45RO-negative cells positively selected for CCR7, excluded terminally differentiated effector memory CD45RA+ cells. Sequenced material: naive CD8+ T cells from PBMCs. The receptors here all came from a man aged 18-30 years in good health. Some clones in this sample may be carry-over from other donors' samples.

The chain recombines TRBV27 with TRBJ1-2, with a possible D match to TRBD1 (6 bases). The CDR3 has 13 residues. The V gene's germline CDR1 is MNHEY and CDR2 SMNVEV (reference sequence). V lost 5 bases and J 7 bases, leaving 14 bases between the germline ends. DNA for the CDR3: TGTGCCAGCAGTATAACAGGGTTAGGTGGCTACACCTTC. This sequence encodes CASSITGLGGYTF.

The chain joins TRBV9 to TRBJ2-3; D unresolved. CDR1 and CDR2 from the germline V gene are SGDLS and YYNGEE. V lost 3 bases, J lost 0 bases, and 5 bases lay in between. The CDR3 loop spans 13 amino acids. The CDR3 DNA reads as TGTGCCAGCAGCGAGCACAGCACAGATACGCAGTATTTT. This encodes CASSEHSTDTQYF. Full variable domain (outside the CDR3, taken from reference TRBV9 and TRBJ2-3): DSGVTQTPKHLITATGQRVTLRCSPRSGDLSVYWYQQSLDQGLQFLIQYYNGEERAKGNILERFSAQQFPDLHSELNLSSLELGDSALYFCASSEHSTDTQYFGPGTRLTVL.

The chain joins TRBV7-2 to TRBJ1-3; TRBD1 matches at 9 bases. Trimming cost V 5 bases and J 0 bases; bases outside gene matches: 2. The CDR3 runs 15 residues. From germline, CDR1 is SGHTA and CDR2 FQGNSA. This CDR3 reads CASSRGQGSGNTIYF. The CDR3 nucleotides read TGTGCCAGCAGCAGGGGACAGGGCTCTGGAAACACCATATATTTT. Looking up the rest from reference TRBV7-2 and TRBJ1-3 gives the full variable domain: GAGVSQSPSNKVTEKGKDVELRCDPISGHTALYWYRQSLGQGLEFLIYFQGNSAPDKSGLPSDRFSAERTGGSVSTLTIQRTQQEDSAVYLCASSRGQGSGNTIYFGEGSWLTVV.

The V and J genes are TRBV11-1 and TRBJ2-5; no definite D call. Germline V gives CDR1 SGHAT, CDR2 FQDESV (reference sequence). V gave up 2 bases and J gave up 4 bases, with 8 bases separating them. The CDR3 runs 13 residues. This chain's CDR3 is CASSLQERETQYF. In DNA form, the CDR3 reads TGTGCCAGCAGCTTACAAGAGCGAGAGACCCAGTACTTC.

V usage is TRBV4-1 and J usage is TRBJ2-3; D unresolved. Germline CDR1 is MGHRA and CDR2 is YSYEKL. V shed 4 bases and J shed 1 base, with 9 bases lying between them. The CDR3 covers 14 residues. The CDR3 DNA follows: TGCGCCAGCAGCCCCCGGGTTGGCACAGATACGCAGTATTTT. It translates to CASSPRVGTDTQYF.

As to this clone: The sample holds other DNA sequences that translate to the same CDR3. DNA of the CDR3: TGTGCCAGCAGCTTAGCGATATATGAGCAGTACTTC. It codes for CASSLAIYEQYF. The chain links TRBV7-9 to TRBJ2-7; no reliable D call. Trimming removed 0 bases from V and 7 bases from J, with 7 bases in between. The CDR3 runs 12 residues. Germline CDR1 and CDR2: SEHNR and FQNEAQ (reference sequence).

The chain is built from TRBV11-2 and TRBJ2-7; D unclear. Trimming pared 7 bases from V and 4 bases from J, leaving 8 bases between. The CDR3 length is 11 residues. Per germline, CDR1 SGHAT and CDR2 FQNNGV. As DNA, the CDR3 is TGTGCCAGCACCGAAGGGTACGAGCAGTACTTC. Its translation: CASTEGYEQYF.

V gene TRBV6-5 combines with J gene TRBJ1-1; D might be TRBD1 (5 bases). V was pared by 6 bases and J by 2 bases, with 13 bases between. Looked up from germline, CDR1 is MNHEY and CDR2 is SVGAGI. This CDR3 has 14 residues. CDR3 sequence: CASRADRSNTEAFF. The DNA of the CDR3 is TGTGCCAGCAGGGCAGACAGAAGCAACACTGAAGCTTTCTTT.

The rearrangement joins TRBV27 to TRBJ2-1, with 8 positions matching TRBD1. The CDR3 loop spans 15 amino acids. CDR1 is MNHEY, CDR2 SMNVEV, per germline (reference sequence). V dropped 6 bases and J dropped 0; count of bases not matched to a gene: 4. The CDR3 DNA sequence: TGTGCCAGCAGGCGGACAGGGAGCTCCTACAATGAGCAGTTCTTC. It translates to CASRRTGSSYNEQFF.

CDR3 region: CSVAAGRGEQFF. CDR3 nucleotide sequence: TGCAGCGTTGCAGCGGGCCGGGGTGAGCAGTTCTTC. V gene TRBV29-1 combines with J gene TRBJ2-1; D might be TRBD2 (6 bases). V lost 4 bases and J 9 bases, leaving 13 bases between the germline ends. CDR3 length: 12 amino acids. CDR1 and CDR2 from the germline V gene are SQVTM and ANQGSEA.

This chain joins TRBV19 and TRBJ1-2, with TRBD1 matching 9 bases. Germline V CDR1 and CDR2: LNHDA, SQIVND (reference sequence). The CDR3 totals 14 residues. Trimming at V came to 6 bases and at J to 7 bases, leaving 9 bases not matched to a gene. The CDR3 nucleotides read TGTGCCAGTAGCCTCCCGGGGACAGGGATTGGCTACACCTTC. It is translated as CASSLPGTGIGYTF.

This chain connects TRBV6-6 to TRBJ2-2; no clear D. CDR3 length equals 12 residues. The V gene lost 2 bases and the J gene lost 4 bases, with 2 bases spanning the gap. Germline CDR1 and CDR2: MNHNY and SVGAGI (reference sequence). The CDR3 loop is CASSYATGELFF. Here the CDR3 DNA reads TGTGCCAGCAGTTACGCCACCGGGGAGCTGTTTTTT.

The chain recombines TRBV27 with TRBJ2-6, with 11 bases identical to TRBD2. This CDR3 contains 16 residues. The V gene end was trimmed by 9 bases and the J gene end by 2 bases; junction bases not matched to a gene: 6. Germline loops: CDR1 MNHEY, CDR2 SMNVEV (reference sequence). CDR3 nucleotide sequence: TGTGCCAGTCGACTAGCGGGAATAACTGGGGCCAACGTCCTGACTTTC. Translated: CASRLAGITGANVLTF.

This chain uses TRBV5-1 with TRBJ1-2; TRBD1 matches at 8 bases. This CDR3 is 16 amino acids long. V gave up 2 bases and J gave up 1 base; unmatched junction bases: 7. The V gene's germline CDR1 is SGHRS and CDR2 YFSETQ. CDR3 sequence reads: CASSFNRDRRNYGYTF. Here the CDR3 DNA reads TGCGCCAGCAGCTTTAACCGGGACAGGCGTAACTATGGCTACACCTTC.

The rearrangement uses TRBV18 and TRBJ1-1; D possibly corresponds to TRBD1 (5 bases). The germline V gene has CDR1 KGHSH and CDR2 LQKENI. The ends were cut back, 6 bases at V and 0 bases at J, with 14 bases in the middle. The CDR3 consists of 15 residues. CDR3 amino acids: CASSRDRTMNTEAFF. The CDR3 DNA follows: TGTGCCAGCTCGAGGGACCGAACGATGAACACTGAAGCTTTCTTT.

The V gene is TRBV27, the J gene TRBJ2-1, with a weak D call TRBD2 (5 bases). The CDR3 sequence is 14 residues long. Trimming pared 5 bases from V and 8 bases from J, leaving 16 bases between. The V gene's germline CDR1 is MNHEY and CDR2 SMNVEV (reference sequence). The CDR3 sequence is CASSRGLLPDEQFF. The CDR3 nucleotides are TGTGCCAGCAGTCGCGGGCTTCTTCCAGATGAGCAGTTCTTC.

The chain uses TRBV7-9 and TRBJ2-3; unclear D gene. Germline V gene data show CDR1 as SEHNR and CDR2 as FQNEAQ (reference sequence). Between the trimmed V and J ends, which lost 5 bases and 5 bases, there was a span of 11 bases. The CDR3 spans 13 residues. CDR3 protein: CASSLWSRDTQYF. The CDR3, as DNA: TGTGCCAGCAGCCTATGGAGTAGAGATACGCAGTATTTT.

The chain combines TRBV6-6 with TRBJ1-5; no clear D. V was clipped by 5 bases and J by 6 bases, with 8 bases between them. The CDR3 loop spans 12 amino acids. CDR1 is MNHNY and CDR2 is SVGAGI in the germline V gene (reference sequence). This chain's CDR3 is CASSAGSQPQHF. CDR3 DNA: TGTGCCAGCAGTGCCGGGAGTCAGCCCCAGCATTTT.